The entry below gives a single T cell receptor (beta chain) sequence along with its context. Its specificity is not known. This record comes from a study of beta chain features in type 1 diabetes. Study results and caveats: VDJ junctions from type 1 diabetes patients carried fewer insertions and larger deletions. Type 1 diabetes patients showed a moderate but significant shortening of TCRB CDR3s in all four CD4+ subsets. Compared to healthy donors, patients appeared to have naive, central memory and Treg TCRB repertoires that were more alike.

Cell sorting via CD45RO/CCR7/CD25/CD127/CD95/CD27 was performed to obtain CD4+ naive, central memory, regulatory and stem cell-like memory cells. The entirety of the isolated RNA underwent reverse transcription, so expressed TCRB transcripts were sequenced. Produced via immunoSEQ multiplex PCR; TCRdb's table is partial and in-frame only. Of around 430,000 clones listed, approximately 30% are singletons. Material: naive CD4+ T cells from blood. The sequence came from a man between 18 and 35 years old in good health.

The chain's CDR3 is CASSSSRDAGELFF. DNA of the CDR3: TGTGCCAGCAGCTCGTCGCGGGACGCCGGGGAGCTGTTTTTT. This sequence joins TRBV7-2 and TRBJ2-2, with D tentatively TRBD2 (6 bases). The CDR3 has 14 residues. Germline values: CDR1 SGHTA, CDR2 FQGNSA. The V end was cut by 4 bases, the J end by 6 bases, with 12 bases between.